The text below deals with one TCR beta chain. This record belongs to a study of tumour-infiltrating T cells in Burkitt lymphoma. Study overall: Productive clonality predicted overall and progression-free survival.

Profiling relied on immunoSEQ multiplex PCR, and the TCRdb table lists in-frame clones only, not all of them. The sample shows 2,500 to 3,500 clones, under 80% of them seen only once. This CDR3 spans 16 amino acids. Trimming removed 3 bases from V and 3 bases from J, with 15 bases in between. Germline-derived CDR1 and CDR2 are KGHSH and LQKENI. The clonotype comes from a human donor with diffuse large B-cell lymphoma. The rearrangement uses TRBV18 and TRBJ1-3; no clear D. Sequenced sample: tumor tissue. The CDR3 here is CASSPEEGLGGNTIYF. CDR3 nucleotides: TGTGCCAGCTCACCCGAGGAGGGTCTCGGTGGAAACACCATATATTTT.